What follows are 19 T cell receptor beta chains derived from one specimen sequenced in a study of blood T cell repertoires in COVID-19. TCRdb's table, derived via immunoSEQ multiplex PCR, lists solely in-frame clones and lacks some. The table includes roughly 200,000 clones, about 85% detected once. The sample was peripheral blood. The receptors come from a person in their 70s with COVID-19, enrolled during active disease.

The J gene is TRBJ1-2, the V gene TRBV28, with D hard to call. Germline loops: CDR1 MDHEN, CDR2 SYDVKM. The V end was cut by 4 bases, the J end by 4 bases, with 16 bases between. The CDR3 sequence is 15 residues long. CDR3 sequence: CASSSQLGRIYGYTF. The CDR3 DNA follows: TGTGCCAGCAGTTCCCAGCTCGGCAGGATCTATGGCTACACCTTC.

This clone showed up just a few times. As DNA, the CDR3 is TGTGCCAGCAGCAGAGCCGGGACAGGGGGGGAAGCCCAGCATTTT. Amino acid sequence: CASSRAGTGGEAQHF. V is TRBV7-2 and J is TRBJ1-5; 11 bases line up with TRBD1. This CDR3 has 15 amino acids. J lost 11 bases, V lost 5 bases, and 11 bases had no gene match. In germline, CDR1 is SGHTA, CDR2 FQGNSA.

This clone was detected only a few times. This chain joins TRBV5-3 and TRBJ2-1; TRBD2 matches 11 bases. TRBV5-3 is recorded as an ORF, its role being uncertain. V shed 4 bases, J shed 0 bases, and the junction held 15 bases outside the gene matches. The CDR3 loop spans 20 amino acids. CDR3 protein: CARSAGGTSGFQISYNEQFF. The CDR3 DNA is TGTGCCAGAAGCGCCGGCGGGACTAGCGGATTTCAAATCTCCTACAATGAGCAGTTCTTC.

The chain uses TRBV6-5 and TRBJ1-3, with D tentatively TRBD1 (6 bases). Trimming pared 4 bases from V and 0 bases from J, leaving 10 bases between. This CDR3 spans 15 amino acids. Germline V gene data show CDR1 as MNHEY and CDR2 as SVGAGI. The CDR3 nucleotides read TGTGCCAGCAGTTTGAGGACAGACTCTGGAAACACCATATATTTT. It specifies CASSLRTDSGNTIYF.

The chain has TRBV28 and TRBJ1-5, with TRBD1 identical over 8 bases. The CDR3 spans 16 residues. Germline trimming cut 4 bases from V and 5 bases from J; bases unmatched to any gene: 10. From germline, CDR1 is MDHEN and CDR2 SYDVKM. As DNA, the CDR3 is TGTGCCAGCAGTTCTCAGGACAGGGTCTTTCATCAGCCCCAGCATTTT. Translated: CASSSQDRVFHQPQHF.

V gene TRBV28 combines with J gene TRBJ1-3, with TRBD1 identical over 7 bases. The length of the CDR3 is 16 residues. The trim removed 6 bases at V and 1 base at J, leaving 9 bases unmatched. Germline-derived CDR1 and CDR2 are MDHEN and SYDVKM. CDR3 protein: CASSYRGLLSGNTIYF. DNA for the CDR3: TGTGCCAGCAGCTACAGGGGCCTGTTATCTGGAAACACCATATATTTT.

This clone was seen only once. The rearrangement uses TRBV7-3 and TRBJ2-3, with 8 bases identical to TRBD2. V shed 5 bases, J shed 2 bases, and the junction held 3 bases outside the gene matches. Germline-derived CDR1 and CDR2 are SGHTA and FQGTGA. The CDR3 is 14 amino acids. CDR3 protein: CASSPLAATDTQYF. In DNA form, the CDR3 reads TGTGCCAGCAGCCCACTAGCGGCCACAGATACGCAGTATTTT.

The CDR3 coding sequence is TGTGCCAGCAGTTACTCCGCAGACTACACCTTC. This encodes CASSYSADYTF. The chain has TRBV6-2 or TRBV6-3 and TRBJ1-2; D remains ambiguous. Trimming took 0 bases from V and 10 from J, leaving 6 bases between them. Germline V gene data show CDR1 as MNHEY and CDR2 as SVGEGT. The CDR3 is 11 amino acids.

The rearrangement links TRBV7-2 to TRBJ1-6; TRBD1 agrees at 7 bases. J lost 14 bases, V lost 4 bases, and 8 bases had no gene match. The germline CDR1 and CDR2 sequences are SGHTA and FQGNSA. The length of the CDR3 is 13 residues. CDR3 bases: TGTGCCAGCAGCTCCAGACAGGGAGGAACCCTCCACTTT. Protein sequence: CASSSRQGGTLHF.

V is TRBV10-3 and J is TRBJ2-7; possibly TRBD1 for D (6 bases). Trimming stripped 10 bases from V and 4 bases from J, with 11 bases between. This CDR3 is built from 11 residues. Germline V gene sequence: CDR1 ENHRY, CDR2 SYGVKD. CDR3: CATSQGYEQYF. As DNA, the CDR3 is TGTGCCACCTCACAGGGATACGAGCAGTACTTC.

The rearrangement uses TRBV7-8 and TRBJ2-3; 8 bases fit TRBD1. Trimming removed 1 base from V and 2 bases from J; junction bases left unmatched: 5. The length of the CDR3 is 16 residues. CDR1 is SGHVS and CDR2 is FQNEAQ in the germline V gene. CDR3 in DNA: TGTGCCAGCAGCTTAGGGGCAGGGGGCTCCACAGATACGCAGTATTTT. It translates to CASSLGAGGSTDTQYF. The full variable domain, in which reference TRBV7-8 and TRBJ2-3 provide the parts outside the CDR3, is GAGVSQSPRYKVAKRGQDVALRCDPISGHVSLFWYQQALGQGPEFLTYFQNEAQLDKSGLPSDRFFAERPEGSVSTLKIQRTQQEDSAVYLCASSLGAGGSTDTQYFGPGTRLTVL.

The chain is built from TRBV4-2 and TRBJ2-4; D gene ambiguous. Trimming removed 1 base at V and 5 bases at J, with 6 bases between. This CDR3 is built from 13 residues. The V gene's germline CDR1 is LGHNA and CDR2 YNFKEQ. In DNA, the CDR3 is TGTGCCAGCAGCCAAGGCGCACAAAACATTCAGTACTTC. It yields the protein CASSQGAQNIQYF.

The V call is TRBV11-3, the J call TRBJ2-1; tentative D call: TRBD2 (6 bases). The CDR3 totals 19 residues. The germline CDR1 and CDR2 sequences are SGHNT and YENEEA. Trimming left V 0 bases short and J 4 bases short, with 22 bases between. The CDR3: CASSLESSGDLFLYNEQFF. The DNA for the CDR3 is TGTGCCAGCAGCTTAGAGTCATCGGGAGACCTTTTCCTATACAATGAGCAGTTCTTC. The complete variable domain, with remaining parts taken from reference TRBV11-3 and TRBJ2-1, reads EAGVVQSPRYKIIEKKQPVAFWCNPISGHNTLYWYLQNLGQGPELLIRYENEEAVDDSQLPKDRFSAERLKGVDSTLKIQPAELGDSAVYLCASSLESSGDLFLYNEQFFGPGTRLTVL.

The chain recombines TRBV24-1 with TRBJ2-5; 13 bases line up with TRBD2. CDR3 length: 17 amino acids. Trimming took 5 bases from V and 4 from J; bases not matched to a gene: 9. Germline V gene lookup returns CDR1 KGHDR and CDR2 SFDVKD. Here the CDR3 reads CATSASGTSGNPETQYF. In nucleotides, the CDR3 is TGTGCCACCAGTGCGAGTGGGACTAGCGGGAACCCAGAGACCCAGTACTTC.

CDR3 amino acids: CASSFGHRELFF. The CDR3 DNA sequence: TGTGCCAGCAGTTTTGGACACCGGGAGCTGTTTTTT. This sequence joins TRBV12-3 or TRBV12-4 and TRBJ2-2, with D perhaps TRBD1 (5 bases). The ends were cut back, 3 bases at V and 9 bases at J, with 8 bases in the middle. CDR3 length equals 12 residues.

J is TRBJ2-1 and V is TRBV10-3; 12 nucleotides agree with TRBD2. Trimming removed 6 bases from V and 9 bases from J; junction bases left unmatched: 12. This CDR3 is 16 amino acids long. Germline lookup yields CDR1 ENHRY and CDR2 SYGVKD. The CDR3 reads CAISETSGSFLGEQFF. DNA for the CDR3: TGTGCCATCAGCGAGACTAGCGGGAGTTTCTTAGGTGAGCAGTTCTTC.

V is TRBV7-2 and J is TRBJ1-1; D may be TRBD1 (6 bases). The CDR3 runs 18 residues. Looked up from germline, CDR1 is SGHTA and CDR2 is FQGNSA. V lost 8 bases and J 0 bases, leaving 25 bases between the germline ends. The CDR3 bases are TGTGCCAGCGGCCCGGAAGGGGGATTTCAGGGAATGAACACTGAAGCTTTCTTT. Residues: CASGPEGGFQGMNTEAFF.

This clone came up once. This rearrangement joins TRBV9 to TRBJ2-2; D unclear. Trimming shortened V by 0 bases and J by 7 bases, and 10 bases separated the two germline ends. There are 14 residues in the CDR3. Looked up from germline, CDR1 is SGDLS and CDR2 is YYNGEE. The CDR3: CASSVARIGGELFF. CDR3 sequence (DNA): TGTGCCAGCAGCGTAGCTAGAATCGGCGGGGAGCTGTTTTTT.

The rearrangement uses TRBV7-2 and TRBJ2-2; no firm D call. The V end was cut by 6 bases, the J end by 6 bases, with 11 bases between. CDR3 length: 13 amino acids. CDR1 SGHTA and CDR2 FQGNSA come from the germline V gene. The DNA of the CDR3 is TGTGCCAGCAGGTACTATTCCGCCGGGGAGCTGTTTTTT. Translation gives CASRYYSAGELFF. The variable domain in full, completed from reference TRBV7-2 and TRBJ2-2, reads GAGVSQSPSNKVTEKGKDVELRCDPISGHTALYWYRQSLGQGLEFLIYFQGNSAPDKSGLPSDRFSAERTGGSVSTLTIQRTQQEDSAVYLCASRYYSAGELFFGEGSRLTVL.